The following is a TCR beta chain sequence with its context. The antigen remains unidentified. Reprocessing the 5' RACE reads, TCRdb reports a single entry for every CDR3 protein and omits DNA. This listing includes 200,000 to 300,000 distinct CDR3 sequences. The record originates from a study of T cells expressing NK-cell markers. Study-wide context: The TCR beta repertoires originated in sorted CD3+CD56+NKG2C+, CD3+CD56+NKG2C- and CD3+CD56-NKG2C+ T cells. The sequencing cohort of eight donors included seven HCMV-seropositive individuals and one seronegative individual.

Germline CDR1 GTSNPN, CDR2 SVGIG (reference sequence). This CDR3 is 12 amino acids long. Whole-study findings and limits: These clonotypes, the leaders elsewhere, also led the CD3+CD56-NKG2C+ fraction in a handful of donors. Top CD8+ clonotypes included the dominant CD3+CD56+NKG2C+ clonotypes in 5 or 6 donors.

The J gene is TRBJ2-7, the V gene TRBV30; TCRdb picks TRBD1, but there is no DNA to check that call. The TCR sequence derives from a man younger than 35 in good health. The specimen sequenced was blood T cells: a sorted CD56 or NKG2C T cell subset, CD4+ or CD8+ T cells, or bulk PBMC T cells (not recorded which). The CDR3: CASKTDSYEQYF. The entire variable domain, with the rest obtained from reference TRBV30 and TRBJ2-7, is as follows: SQTIHQWPATLVQPVGSPLSLECTVEGTSNPNLYWYRQAAGRGLQLLFYSVGIGQISSEVPQNLSASRPQDRQFILSSKKLLLSDSGFYLCASKTDSYEQYFGPGTRLTVT.